The 6 T cell receptor beta chains below all came from one sample that was sequenced in a study of blood T cell repertoires in COVID-19. TCRdb's copy holds only in-frame clones and misses some; the assay was immunoSEQ multiplex PCR. The sample has about 300,000 clones, about nine tenths seen once. Sequencing was performed on PBMCs or T cells enriched from blood (not recorded which). Receptors originate from a young woman who had recovered from COVID-19.

The rearrangement uses TRBV18 and TRBJ1-1; D is perhaps TRBD1 (5 bases). This CDR3 is built from 12 residues. The V end was cut by 4 bases, the J end by 7 bases, with 10 bases between. The V gene's germline CDR1 is KGHSH and CDR2 LQKENI. The CDR3 spells CASSLKGFEAFF. The CDR3 DNA reads as TGTGCCAGCTCACTCAAGGGGTTTGAAGCTTTCTTT.

The rearrangement links TRBV6-6 to TRBJ2-7; tentative D call: TRBD1 (7 bases). CDR3 length: 15 amino acids. Trimming removed 8 bases at V and 2 bases at J, with 19 bases between. Germline V CDR1 and CDR2: MNHNY, SVGAGI (reference sequence). The CDR3 protein is CASAEGAGGTYEQYF. CDR3 DNA: TGTGCCAGCGCCGAAGGGGCAGGGGGGACCTACGAGCAGTACTTC.

V usage is TRBV11-2 and J usage is TRBJ2-4; 7 nucleotides line up with TRBD1. CDR1 and CDR2 (germline): SGHAT, FQNNGV. Trimming at V came to 6 bases and at J to 8 bases, leaving 7 bases not matched to a gene. The CDR3 spans 13 residues. CDR3 in amino acids: CASRKTGYDIQYF. CDR3 in DNA: TGTGCCAGCAGGAAGACAGGGTACGACATTCAGTACTTC.

The V call is TRBV6-5, the J call TRBJ2-1, with 7 bases matching TRBD1. The CDR3 loop spans 14 amino acids. V lost 2 bases, J lost 4 bases, and 2 bases stayed unmatched. Germline CDR1 reads MNHEY; CDR2 reads SVGAGI. The CDR3 region has the DNA TGTGCCAGCAGTTACCGGGACAGATACAATGAGCAGTTCTTC. Translating it yields CASSYRDRYNEQFF.

This rearrangement joins TRBV6-1 to TRBJ1-1, with D uncertain. Germline CDR1 and CDR2: MNHNS and SASEGT. The CDR3 totals 13 residues. V gave up 3 bases and J gave up 3 bases, with 8 bases separating them. The CDR3 DNA is TGTGCCAGCAGTGAGGCAGGCTACACTGAAGCTTTCTTT. It is translated as CASSEAGYTEAFF.

V usage is TRBV7-9 and J usage is TRBJ1-5, with D uncertain. V was cut by 6 bases and J by 1 base, with 10 bases left in between. The V gene's germline CDR1 is SEHNR and CDR2 FQNEAQ (reference sequence). The length of the CDR3 is 14 residues. The CDR3 DNA reads TGTGCCAGCAGTGCAGGTTTCAGCAATCAGCCCCAGCATTTT. This gives the protein CASSAGFSNQPQHF.